Sequencing of this T cell receptor (beta chain) was carried out in a study of Graves' ophthalmopathy and Graves' hyperthyroidism. Study-wide points: Cross-validated, the 13-signature model showed 87.88%/81.08% sensitivity/specificity, and 80%/75% in the test set.

The CDR3 is made up of 16 amino acids. Per the germline V gene, CDR1 is MNHEY and CDR2 is SVGAGI. Certain patients, namely those with other autoimmune diseases, uncontrolled infections, pregnancy or lactation, were excluded. As for this clonotype: Antigen: not known. One junction end disagrees with the germline gene, perhaps due to a read error.

TCR beta CDR3 regions were amplified from RNA transcripts. HTBI primers were employed in first-round RT-PCR, then a second-round multiplex PCR followed. One entry per CDR3 protein results from TCRdb running MiXCR on the multiplex PCR reads. The sample holds over a million distinct CDR3 sequences; roughly 35% are singletons and the top ten take around 10%. V and J are TRBV6-5 and TRBJ1-2; 7 nucleotides match TRBD1. The TCR originated in an adult man with Graves' hyperthyroidism. Sequencing was done on a sample of peripheral blood or thyroid tissue (not recorded which). In DNA form, the CDR3 reads TGTACCAGCAGTGACAGCACCCAGGGGGTCACGGATGGCTACACCTTC. This sequence encodes CTSSDSTQGVTDGYTF.